Listed below are T cell receptor beta chains from one sample, sequenced in a study of monozygotic twins with inflammatory bowel disease. TCRdb reprocessed the 5' RACE reads, keeping one entry per CDR3 protein, no DNA. The listing records 210,000 or so distinct CDR3 sequences. Specimen: blood. The receptors originated from a human donor with ulcerative colitis or Crohn's disease, or a healthy co-twin of an affected twin (not recorded which). Each CDR3 is given with its conserved first and last residue.

len	v_gene	j_gene	CDR3aa
11	TRBV28	TRBJ2-7	CASSLEGGQYF
18	TRBV11-2	TRBJ2-1	CASSFSSGGVSSYNEQFF
15	TRBV27	TRBJ2-1	CASSLWVGAYNEQFF
15	TRBV18	TRBJ2-7	CASSPPWTETYEQYF
16	TRBV5-1	TRBJ1-5	CASSPGGSYSNQPQHF
16	TRBV18	TRBJ2-7	CASSPRLAGASYEQYF
16	TRBV7-9	TRBJ2-2	CASSLASGGNTGELFF
16	TRBV7-2	TRBJ1-6	CASSLGSGAHNSPLHF
14	TRBV18	TRBJ2-7	CASAYADRGSEQYF
13	TRBV20-1	TRBJ2-2	CSARDFGTGELFF
16	TRBV19	TRBJ1-1	CASSLLPRVSRSEAFF
14	TRBV12-3/TRBV12-4	TRBJ1-1	CASSLVASRTEAFF
13	TRBV29-1	TRBJ2-7	CSATSGSAYEQYF
14	TRBV20-1	TRBJ2-3	CSVNGPPGGDTQYF
14	TRBV7-2	TRBJ2-1	CASSLLAGVNEQFF
12	TRBV7-8	TRBJ1-6	CASSLGVSPLHF
13	TRBV6-5	TRBJ2-1	CASRFGTGNEQFF
12	TRBV12-3/TRBV12-4	TRBJ2-1	CASSPVGNEQFF
17	TRBV5-4	TRBJ2-1	CASSLARTSGVNNEQFF
14	TRBV15	TRBJ2-5	CATSTTDSIGTQYF
15	TRBV7-8	TRBJ2-2	CASSFPGQGPGELFF
13	TRBV6-1	TRBJ1-5	CASLRDGSQPQHF
19	TRBV6-5	TRBJ2-4	CASSYPVDRVRLAKNMQYF
15	TRBV5-1	TRBJ2-7	CASSLVSESTYEQYF
14	TRBV4-3	TRBJ1-2	CASSQDGHTVGYTF
13	TRBV6-2/TRBV6-3	TRBJ1-1	CASRTGTAREAFF
14	TRBV4-1	TRBJ1-5	CASSQEGSGQPQHF
14	TRBV9	TRBJ2-3	CASSVQGAVGTQYF
19	TRBV12-3/TRBV12-4	TRBJ2-1	CASSLLSGLQGSSYNEQFF
15	TRBV27	TRBJ2-3	CASSLPGAPWDTQYF
15	TRBV5-6	TRBJ2-1	CASSLIAGGPGEQFF
18	TRBV2	TRBJ2-1	CASSELGQAGFSYNEQFF
13	TRBV6-1	TRBJ2-1	CATQRGDYNEQFF